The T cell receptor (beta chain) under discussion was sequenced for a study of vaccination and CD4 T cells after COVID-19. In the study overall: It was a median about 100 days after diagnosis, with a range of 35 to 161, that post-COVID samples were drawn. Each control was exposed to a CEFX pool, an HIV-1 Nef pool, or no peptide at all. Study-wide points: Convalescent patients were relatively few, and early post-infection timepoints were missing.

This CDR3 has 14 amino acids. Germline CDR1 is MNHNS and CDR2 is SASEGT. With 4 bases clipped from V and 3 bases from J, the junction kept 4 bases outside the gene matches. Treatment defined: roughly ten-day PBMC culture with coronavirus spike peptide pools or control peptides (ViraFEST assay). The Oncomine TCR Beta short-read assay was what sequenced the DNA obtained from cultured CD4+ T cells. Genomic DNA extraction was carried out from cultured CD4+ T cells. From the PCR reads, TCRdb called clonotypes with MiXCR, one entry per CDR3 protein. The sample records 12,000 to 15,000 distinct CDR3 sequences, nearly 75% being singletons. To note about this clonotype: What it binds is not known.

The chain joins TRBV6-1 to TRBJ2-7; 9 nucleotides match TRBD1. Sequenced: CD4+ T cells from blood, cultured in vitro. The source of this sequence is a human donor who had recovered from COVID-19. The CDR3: CASSARQGGYEQYF. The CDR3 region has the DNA TGTGCCAGCAGTGCCCGACAGGGGGGCTACGAGCAGTACTTC.